Listed here is a single T cell receptor (beta chain). The data stem from a study of control samples from healthy donors and cancer patients. CDR1 is MNHEY, CDR2 SMNVEV, per germline (reference sequence). V was clipped by 6 bases and J by 3 bases, with 9 bases between them. The CDR3 has 13 amino acids. Sequencing was performed with immunoSEQ multiplex PCR; in TCRdb, only in-frame clones are kept and a portion is missing. The sample gives approximately 150,000 clones, roughly 94% of which show up once; 13% to 15% is in the top ten. Sample: PBMCs. The receptor was isolated from a man aged 60 to 69 with colorectal cancer. V is TRBV27 and J is TRBJ1-5; D is uncertain. This CDR3 reads CASSLWVNQPQHF. The CDR3 DNA follows: TGTGCCAGCAGCCTATGGGTCAATCAGCCCCAGCATTTT.